This T cell receptor beta chain stems from a study of shared clonotypes between healthy human individuals. At the level of the study: Aged 18 to 49, the donors were two women and a few men. Per donor, CD8 memory used one plate, CD8 naive used two, CD4 memory used three and CD4 naive used three. The study's findings and limits: Incomplete sequencing of sorted subsets was indicated by rarefaction despite large depth.

Clones were read by immunoSEQ multiplex PCR, and TCRdb kept only the in-frame ones, dropping some. The sample yields roughly 700,000 clones, around 74% seen once. The study separated CD4+ cells into CD45RA+ naive and CD45RA-negative memory subsets. To note about this clone: Its matching antigen is unknown.

The sequenced sample consisted of memory CD4+ T cells sorted from blood. The subset here: CD45RA-negative fraction. The clonotype comes from a woman aged 25 to 39 in good health.

The CDR3, as DNA: TGTGCCAGCAGACGAGGTCCCACTGAAGCTTTCTTT. Residues: CASRRGPTEAFF. This chain joins TRBV25-1 and TRBJ1-1, with D uncertain. This CDR3 is built from 12 residues. The germline V and J ends were trimmed by 6 bases and 4 bases, with 9 bases remaining between them. Per the germline V gene, CDR1 is MGHDK and CDR2 is SYGVNS.